The rows below give T cell receptor beta chains drawn from one sample of a study of blood T cell repertoires in COVID-19. Libraries were prepared by immunoSEQ multiplex PCR; TCRdb keeps only in-frame clonotypes and omits some of them. The repertoire holds around 130,000 clones, over 80% seen once, with about 10% in the top ten. Input material: peripheral blood. These receptors all stem from a man aged 55 to 70 with active or convalescent COVID-19. The CDR3 runs from the conserved cysteine through the conserved F or W. The order of the fields is J gene, D gene, V gene, clone size, CDR3 DNA, CDR3 protein. A D gene is named only where the DNA matches it firmly. Expanded clones are given a class, and other clones once, few, many or no size at all.

>TRBJ2-7|TRBD1|TRBV6-6|NA
TGTGCCAGCAGTCGTCGCGCGGGACAGGGAGTAACGGGCGAGCAGTACTTC
CASSRRAGQGVTGEQYF
>TRBJ1-2|NA|TRBV15|NA
TGTGCCACCAGCAGTGAGCCGGGGGGCTACTATGGCTACACCTTC
CATSSEPGGYYGYTF
>TRBJ2-7|TRBD1|TRBV7-3|NA
TGTGCCAGCAGCTTAACATCTGGGACAGGGTATCGCGAGCAGTACTTC
CASSLTSGTGYREQYF
>TRBJ1-2|NA|TRBV25-1|NA
TGTGCCAGCAGGGAGGACAGTGGCTACACCTTC
CASREDSGYTF
>TRBJ2-1|TRBD2|TRBV3-1/TRBV3-2|NA
TGTGCCAGCAGCCCCCAAACTAGCGGGATAGGCAATGAGCAGTTCTTC
CASSPQTSGIGNEQFF
>TRBJ2-1|TRBD2|TRBV5-1|NA
TGCGCCAGCAGCCCTGGCGGGAGGGCCTACAATGAGCAGTTCTTC
CASSPGGRAYNEQFF
>TRBJ1-2|NA|TRBV28|NA
TGTGCCAGCAGCCTACAGTCATTACAGGGTCATGGCTACACCTTC
CASSLQSLQGHGYTF
>TRBJ1-2|NA|TRBV5-4|NA
TGTGCCAGCAGCTTAGACGGAATCGGGGGCTACACCTTC
CASSLDGIGGYTF
>TRBJ1-2|NA|TRBV6-5|NA
TGTGCCAGCAGTACCAGGACAGATGGCTACACCTTC
CASSTRTDGYTF
>TRBJ1-2|TRBD1|TRBV10-3|few
TGTGCCATCAGTTCCCCGGACAGGGGGCATGGCTACACCTTC
CAISSPDRGHGYTF
>TRBJ2-2|NA|TRBV3-1/TRBV3-2|NA
TGTGCCAGCAGCCAAGAGCGGAGGTCGCTGTTTTTT
CASSQERRSLFF
>TRBJ1-3|TRBD1|TRBV6-6|NA
TGTGCCAGCAGTTCCTCCGGGACAGGGGCGGGAAACACCATATATTTT
CASSSSGTGAGNTIYF
>TRBJ2-6|NA|TRBV20-1|NA
TGCAGTGCTAGTTTGGTCCAGGGAAGCTCTGGGGCCAACGTCCTGACTTTC
CSASLVQGSSGANVLTF
>TRBJ2-1|NA|TRBV11-2|NA
TGTGCCAGCAGCTTCCCCCGAGGAGGGCAGGACAATGAGCAGTTCTTC
CASSFPRGGQDNEQFF
>TRBJ1-1|TRBD1|TRBV10-1|NA
TGCGCCAGCAGTGAGGCTTGGACAGGGGTGGCCACTGAAGCTTTCTTT
CASSEAWTGVATEAFF
>TRBJ2-7|TRBD2|TRBV29-1|NA
TGCAGCGTTGCTGGGGAGTTAACTAGCGGGAGGGATGAGCAGTACTTC
CSVAGELTSGRDEQYF
>TRBJ2-1|TRBD2|TRBV6-5|NA
TGTGCCAGCAGTTACAGCGGGAGGCATGATGAGCAGTTCTTC
CASSYSGRHDEQFF
>TRBJ1-2|NA|TRBV6-5|NA
TGTGCCAGCAGAGGACTCAGCTACACCTTC
CASRGLSYTF
>TRBJ2-7|TRBD2|TRBV4-2|NA
TGTGCCAGCAGCCCCTCTAGCGGACTCCTCTACGAGCAGTACTTC
CASSPSSGLLYEQYF
>TRBJ2-2|NA|TRBV11-2|NA
TGTGCCAGTAGGGAGCGGAACACCGGGGAGCTGTTTTTT
CASRERNTGELFF
>TRBJ1-4|TRBD1|TRBV3-1/TRBV3-2|NA
TGTGCCAGTCGGGACAGTCCGACTGAAAAACTGTTTTTT
CASRDSPTEKLFF
>TRBJ2-7|TRBD1|TRBV3-1/TRBV3-2|NA
TGTGCCAGCAGGCTCTCGGGGACAGGGGTCTCCGAGCAGTACTTC
CASRLSGTGVSEQYF
>TRBJ1-2|TRBD1|TRBV29-1|NA
TGCAGCATAAAGCGGACAGGGGACTATGGCTACACCTTC
CSIKRTGDYGYTF
>TRBJ1-1|NA|TRBV6-5|NA
TGTGCCAGCAGTTATTCGGTGAACACTGAAGCTTTCTTT
CASSYSVNTEAFF
>TRBJ2-5|TRBD2|TRBV4-2|NA
TGTGCCAGCAGCTATTCATCGGGACTAGCGGGGTCACAAGAGACCCAGTACTTC
CASSYSSGLAGSQETQYF
>TRBJ1-1|NA|TRBV7-9|NA
TGTGCCAGCAGCCTAGCCGGGACACCGGCGGGCACTGAAGCTTTCTTT
CASSLAGTPAGTEAFF
>TRBJ2-7|NA|TRBV30|NA
TGTGCCTGGTCCAGGTTCTACGAGCAGTACTTC
CAWSRFYEQYF
>TRBJ2-6|TRBD1|TRBV5-1|NA
TGCGCCAGCAGCGACAGGGGATCTGGGGCCAACGTCCTGACTTTC
CASSDRGSGANVLTF
>TRBJ2-5|TRBD2|TRBV4-2|NA
TGTGCCAGCAGCCAAGATAAAAGATTGGAGACTAGCGGGAGCCACCAAAGGGAGACCCAGTACTTC
CASSQDKRLETSGSHQRETQYF
>TRBJ2-4|TRBD2|TRBV5-1|NA
TGCGCCAGCAGCTTGGAGGGAGGGCTGGAGTACTTC
CASSLEGGLEYF
>TRBJ1-4|NA|TRBV2|NA
TGTGCCAGCAGTCACGGGGGGACGAGTGAAAAACTGTTTTTT
CASSHGGTSEKLFF
>TRBJ2-3|TRBD2|TRBV5-1|NA
TGCGCCAGCAGCTCGGGACTAGTTGGGAGCACAGATACGCAGTATTTT
CASSSGLVGSTDTQYF
>TRBJ1-4|NA|TRBV19|NA
TGTGCCAGTAGTATCGCGGGGAGGGAAAAACTGTTTTTT
CASSIAGREKLFF
>TRBJ1-2|NA|TRBV2|few
TGTGCCAGTCGAACAGGCAGTACTTATGGCTACACCTTC
CASRTGSTYGYTF
>TRBJ2-2|NA|TRBV6-6|NA
TGTGCCAGCAGTCCGGCGCCGGGTGCCAGCACCGGGGAGCTGTTTTTT
CASSPAPGASTGELFF
>TRBJ2-5|TRBD1|TRBV18|NA
TGTGCCAGCTCACCGGGGACAGGGGAAAAAGGAGAGACCCAGTACTTC
CASSPGTGEKGETQYF
>TRBJ1-5|TRBD1|TRBV2|NA
TGTGCCAGTACCACAGGGGGCCTTCAGCCCCAGCATTTT
CASTTGGLQPQHF
>TRBJ2-1|NA|TRBV5-1|NA
TGCGCCAGCAGCCCCCCCCCTAAAAACAATGAGCAGTTCTTC
CASSPPPKNNEQFF
>TRBJ2-2|NA|TRBV4-3|NA
TGCGCCAGCAGCCCTAGAGGGGGTGCGAACACCGGGGAGCTGTTTTTT
CASSPRGGANTGELFF
>TRBJ2-7|TRBD1|TRBV7-3|NA
TGTGCCAGCAGTCCCGCAGGGGGAACCTACGAGCAGTACTTC
CASSPAGGTYEQYF
>TRBJ2-3|NA|TRBV9|NA
TGTGCCAGCAGCGTAGCTGATACTCAGGGTACGCAGTATTTT
CASSVADTQGTQYF
>TRBJ2-4|NA|TRBV7-2|NA
TGTGCCAGCAGAACCTACAGGGACGGGAAAAACATTCAGTACTTC
CASRTYRDGKNIQYF
>TRBJ2-7|NA|TRBV5-8|once
TGTGCCACCACCTTAGACTTTTCCTACGAGCAGTACTTC
CATTLDFSYEQYF
>TRBJ1-4|TRBD1|TRBV7-9|NA
TGTGCCAGCAGTGGACAGGGGGGTTTATGGACAACTAATGAAAAACTGTTTTTT
CASSGQGGLWTTNEKLFF
>TRBJ1-4|NA|TRBV9|NA
TGTGCCAGCAGCGCCGAAGGACAAGTCAATGAAAAACTGTTTTTT
CASSAEGQVNEKLFF
>TRBJ2-1|NA|TRBV27|NA
TGTGCCAGCAGTCCTAGTAGCGGCCCATACAATGAGCAGTTCTTC
CASSPSSGPYNEQFF
>TRBJ1-3|NA|TRBV9|NA
TGTGCCAGCAGCGTAGCTCCCACCCCTAGCTCTGGAAACACCATATATTTT
CASSVAPTPSSGNTIYF
>TRBJ2-1|TRBD2|TRBV10-2|NA
TGCGCCAGCAGTGAGGGGCTAGCGGCCTTATATAACAATGAGCAGTTCTTC
CASSEGLAALYNNEQFF
>TRBJ1-2|TRBD1|TRBV19|NA
TGTGCCAGTAGTATAGAGGCGGGACAGTATGGCTACACCTTC
CASSIEAGQYGYTF
>TRBJ2-1|TRBD2|TRBV6-1|NA
TGTGCCAGCAGTGAGACTAGCGGGAGGTACAATGAGCAGTTCTTC
CASSETSGRYNEQFF
>TRBJ2-1|NA|TRBV9|many
TGTGCCAGCAGCGCGGAGGAGGGGAAGCCCTACAATGAGCAGTTCTTC
CASSAEEGKPYNEQFF
>TRBJ1-2|NA|TRBV4-2|NA
TGTGCCAGCAGCCAAGATTTGGGCCTTAACTATGGCTACACCTTC
CASSQDLGLNYGYTF
>TRBJ2-2|TRBD2|TRBV19|NA
TGTGCCAGTAGTATAGGGGGTGCGGGCGGGAGCACCGGGGAGCTGTTTTTT
CASSIGGAGGSTGELFF